This T cell receptor beta chain appears in the sequencing data of a study of blood T cell repertoires in COVID-19. The assay was immunoSEQ multiplex PCR, and TCRdb's table has in-frame clones only and misses some. Of around 99,000 clones listed, about 87% are singletons. Germline values: CDR1 MDHEN, CDR2 SYDVKM. The CDR3 loop spans 13 amino acids. V lost 8 bases to trimming and J lost 10 bases, with 18 bases between them. This clone was seen just once. Specimen: peripheral blood. The TCR was taken from a man in his forties or fifties with active or convalescent COVID-19. The gene calls are TRBV28 and TRBJ2-1; tentative D call: TRBD1 (7 bases). CDR3 bases: TGTGCCAGCTCTCCCGGCGGGACAGAAGAGCAGTTCTTC. Protein sequence: CASSPGGTEEQFF.